This TCR beta chain was found in a study of blood T cell repertoires in COVID-19. Whole-study context: Samples representing acute and convalescent COVID-19 were sourced from the United States, Italy and Spain.

The V and J ends lost 4 bases and 3 bases respectively, with 14 bases between them. Germline assignment: CDR1 SGDLS and CDR2 YYNGEE. The length of the CDR3 is 14 residues. The data were produced by immunoSEQ multiplex PCR, yet TCRdb's version contains in-frame clones alone and is incomplete. The table shows 110,000 or so clones, with about 90% occurring only once. The V gene is TRBV9, the J gene TRBJ2-7; D call uncertain. This receptor was identified in a woman between 45 and 60 years old with acute or convalescent COVID-19. The material sequenced was peripheral blood. CDR3 nucleotide sequence: TGTGCCAGCAGCCCCGTGGGCATGGGCTACGAGCAGTACTTC. Translating gives CASSPVGMGYEQYF.